The 32 T cell receptor beta chains given below trace back to one sample, sequenced in a study of blood T cell repertoires in COVID-19. Libraries were prepared by immunoSEQ multiplex PCR; TCRdb keeps only in-frame clonotypes and omits some of them. Here the sample spans over 150,000 clones, roughly 85% being singletons. Sequenced sample: peripheral blood. These receptors originate from a man aged 35-49 years with acute or convalescent COVID-19.

The CDR3 is CASSPGVNSRLVQYF. The CDR3 DNA is TGTGCCAGCAGCCCCGGGGTTAACTCCCGTTTGGTCCAGTACTTC. The chain links TRBV5-4 to TRBJ2-7, with a weak D call TRBD2 (5 bases). In germline, CDR1 is SGHNT, CDR2 YYREEE (reference sequence). There are 15 residues in the CDR3. V gave up 4 bases and J gave up 10 bases, with 24 bases separating them.

This chain joins TRBV7-9 and TRBJ1-1, with 7 bases matching TRBD1. V gave up 5 bases and J gave up 2 bases; unmatched junction bases: 8. The CDR3 has 15 amino acids. Germline-derived CDR1 and CDR2 are SEHNR and FQNEAQ (reference sequence). CDR3: CASSQQGSPNTEAFF. The DNA of the CDR3 is TGTGCCAGCAGCCAACAGGGGTCCCCCAACACTGAAGCTTTCTTT.

The V and J genes are TRBV2 and TRBJ2-7; 7 bases fit TRBD1. Unmatched junction bases numbered 4, after V lost 6 bases and J lost 2 bases. CDR3 length: 13 residues. Germline V CDR1 and CDR2: SNHLY, FYNNEI. CDR3 in amino acids: CASRGDSPYEQYF. For the CDR3, the DNA is TGTGCCAGCAGGGGGGACAGCCCCTACGAGCAGTACTTC.

The rearrangement links TRBV6-5 to TRBJ1-1; no reliable D call. Germline CDR1 reads MNHEY; CDR2 reads SVGAGI. This CDR3 has 11 amino acids. V shed 8 bases and J shed 11 bases, with 15 bases lying between them. The CDR3 nucleotides read TGTGCCAGCCGAGACACCCCTATGGCTTTCTTT. It is translated as CASRDTPMAFF.

The V call is TRBV7-9, the J call TRBJ2-1, with TRBD2 matching over 13 bases. Germline values: CDR1 SEHNR, CDR2 FQNEAQ (reference sequence). Trimming took 5 bases from V and 0 from J; bases not matched to a gene: 4. The CDR3 covers 17 residues. CDR3 amino acids: CASSDRLAGGSYNEQFF. The CDR3, as DNA: TGTGCCAGCAGCGACAGACTAGCGGGAGGCTCCTACAATGAGCAGTTCTTC. The full variable domain, in which reference TRBV7-9 and TRBJ2-1 provide the parts outside the CDR3, is DTGVSQNPRHKITKRGQNVTFRCDPISEHNRLYWYRQTLGQGPEFLTYFQNEAQLEKSRLLSDRFSAERPKGSFSTLEIQRTEQGDSAMYLCASSDRLAGGSYNEQFFGPGTRLTVL.

The V and J genes are TRBV11-2 and TRBJ1-2; D ambiguous. The CDR3 is 12 residues long. Germline CDR1 reads SGHAT; CDR2 reads FQNNGV. V lost 3 bases and J lost 4, with 6 bases in between. CDR3 loop: CASSFIPYGYTF. The CDR3 DNA reads as TGTGCCAGCAGCTTTATCCCCTATGGCTACACCTTC.

This clone was detected only once. The chain joins TRBV4-3 to TRBJ2-6, with D perhaps matching TRBD1 (6 bases). The CDR3 runs to 16 residues. The germline gives CDR1 LGHNA, CDR2 YSLEER. Trimming shortened V by 1 base and J by 7 bases, and 14 bases separated the two germline ends. In DNA, the CDR3 is TGCGCCAGCAGCCAAGGACAGGTAACTTCTGCCAACGTCCTGACTTTC. Its protein is CASSQGQVTSANVLTF.

This chain joins TRBV3-1 (or the pseudogene TRBV3-2) and TRBJ2-3, with TRBD2 matching over 9 bases. The CDR3 spans 19 residues. The junction had 13 bases not matched to a gene; V was cut back by 0 bases and J by 3 bases. CDR1 and CDR2 (germline): LGHDT, YNNKEL (reference sequence). The CDR3 sequence is CASSQDPTSGYRITDTQYF. The DNA for the CDR3 is TGTGCCAGCAGCCAAGATCCGACTAGCGGTTACCGTATAACAGATACGCAGTATTTT.

This sequence joins TRBV13 and TRBJ2-7, with TRBD1 as a possible D gene (6 bases). The CDR3 runs to 14 residues. Germline values: CDR1 PRHDT, CDR2 FYEKMQ (reference sequence). V lost 5 bases to trimming and J lost 5 bases, with 16 bases between them. The DNA of the CDR3 is TGTGCCAGCAGCCCTCACAGGGTCGCCCACGAGCAGTACTTC. Its protein is CASSPHRVAHEQYF.

This clone came up once. This chain uses TRBV5-1 with TRBJ1-2; 8 bases are a match to TRBD1. Trimming removed 4 bases from V and 6 bases from J; junction bases left unmatched: 26. CDR1 and CDR2 (germline): SGHRS, YFSETQ. There are 20 residues in the CDR3. The CDR3 coding sequence is TGCGCCAGCAGCCCGACAGGGGAAGCGGGCTTCTATCTTAAGAACGATGGCTACACCTTC. Translating it yields CASSPTGEAGFYLKNDGYTF. The entire variable domain, with the rest obtained from reference TRBV5-1 and TRBJ1-2, is as follows: KAGVTQTPRYLIKTRGQQVTLSCSPISGHRSVSWYQQTPGQGLQFLFEYFSETQRNKGNFPGRFSGRQFSNSRSEMNVSTLELGDSALYLCASSPTGEAGFYLKNDGYTFGSGTRLTVV.

The chain is built from TRBV30 and TRBJ2-5, with D perhaps TRBD2 (5 bases). CDR1 GTSNPN and CDR2 SVGIG come from the germline V gene (reference sequence). This CDR3 contains 13 residues. The V and J ends lost 2 bases and 5 bases respectively, with 12 bases between them. The CDR3 is CAWSRGPGETQYF. The CDR3 DNA sequence: TGTGCCTGGAGTAGAGGGCCGGGGGAGACCCAGTACTTC.

The chain carries TRBV7-2 and TRBJ1-4; D is possibly TRBD1 (6 bases). Germline values: CDR1 SGHTA, CDR2 FQGNSA. Trimming removed 1 base at V and 7 bases at J, with 13 bases between. The CDR3 spans 15 residues. CDR3 residues: CASSLDGGRSEKLFF. CDR3 nucleotide sequence: TGTGCCAGCAGCTTAGATGGGGGCAGAAGTGAAAAACTGTTTTTT.

This clone was found once. The chain uses TRBV7-8 and TRBJ2-1; D unresolved. This CDR3 region has 13 residues. The V gene lost 5 bases and the J gene lost 2 bases, with 7 bases spanning the gap. Germline V gene data show CDR1 as SGHVS and CDR2 as FQNEAQ. The CDR3 region is CASSPQTYNEQFF. CDR3 sequence (DNA): TGTGCCAGCAGCCCACAGACCTACAATGAGCAGTTCTTC. Full variable domain (remainder filled in from reference TRBV7-8 and TRBJ2-1): GAGVSQSPRYKVAKRGQDVALRCDPISGHVSLFWYQQALGQGPEFLTYFQNEAQLDKSGLPSDRFFAERPEGSVSTLKIQRTQQEDSAVYLCASSPQTYNEQFFGPGTRLTVL.

The chain is built from TRBV25-1 and TRBJ1-2; D perhaps matches TRBD1 (5 bases). Deletions cut 0 bases from V and 4 bases from J, with 12 bases between. This CDR3 is 15 amino acids long. Germline CDR1 and CDR2: MGHDK and SYGVNS. The CDR3 loop reads CASSEYQGAGYGYTF. The CDR3 bases are TGTGCCAGCAGTGAATATCAAGGGGCAGGCTATGGCTACACCTTC.

This clone was seen only once. The chain couples TRBV5-4 to TRBJ1-1; 8 positions agree with TRBD1. Trimming took 6 bases from V and 4 from J; bases not matched to a gene: 14. Germline-derived CDR1 and CDR2 are SGHNT and YYREEE (reference sequence). The CDR3 is made up of 16 amino acids. The CDR3: CASTPSVHRGFTEAFF. Written as DNA, the CDR3 is TGTGCCAGCACCCCTTCGGTACACAGGGGGTTCACTGAAGCTTTCTTT.

This sequence joins TRBV7-9 and TRBJ1-5, with a weak D call TRBD1 (5 bases). Germline loops: CDR1 SEHNR, CDR2 FQNEAQ (reference sequence). Trimming took 5 bases from V and 1 from J, leaving 15 bases between them. The CDR3 sequence is 16 residues long. Written as DNA, the CDR3 is TGTGCCAGCAGCATGACAGACCTCGGAAGCAATCAGCCCCAGCATTTT. Amino acids: CASSMTDLGSNQPQHF.

J is TRBJ2-1 and V is TRBV5-1; weak D call: TRBD1 (5 bases). Germline CDR1 SGHRS, CDR2 YFSETQ. The CDR3 has 15 amino acids. The V end was cut by 3 bases, the J end by 4 bases, with 14 bases between. The CDR3 spells CASSYSGQGYNEQFF. The CDR3 bases are TGCGCCAGCAGCTATTCTGGGCAGGGTTACAATGAGCAGTTCTTC.

This clone has a single count. The V call is TRBV23-1, the J call TRBJ2-3, with 7 bases lining up with TRBD1. TRBV23-1 is flagged as an ORF with uncertain function. This CDR3 is 17 amino acids long. The trim removed 0 bases at V and 2 bases at J, leaving 8 bases unmatched. The CDR3 DNA reads as TGCGCCAGCAGTCAATCCGGGGACAGAGGACACACAGATACGCAGTATTTT. It yields the protein CASSQSGDRGHTDTQYF.

The V and J genes are TRBV12-3 or TRBV12-4 and TRBJ1-6; D is undetermined. This CDR3 comprises 12 residues. The germline V and J ends were trimmed by 5 bases and 9 bases, with 8 bases remaining between them. The CDR3 region has the DNA TGTGCCAGCAGTGTAGTCGGTTCACCCCTCCACTTT. Amino acid sequence: CASSVVGSPLHF.

This rearrangement joins TRBV9 to TRBJ2-3; TRBD2 matches 10 bases. This CDR3 spans 15 amino acids. J was trimmed by 6 bases and V by 2 bases; bases with no gene match: 6. The germline CDR1 and CDR2 sequences are SGDLS and YYNGEE. CDR3 in amino acids: CASSVLAGALDTQYF. The CDR3 DNA reads TGTGCCAGCAGCGTCCTAGCGGGGGCCCTGGATACGCAGTATTTT.

The CDR3 DNA reads as TGTGCCAGCAGGTTCCAGGGGGTACAGGGCTACACCTTC. Residues: CASRFQGVQGYTF. The rearrangement links TRBV3-1 (or the pseudogene TRBV3-2) to TRBJ1-2; 7 nucleotides align to TRBD1. CDR1 and CDR2 from the germline V gene are LGHDT and YNNKEL (reference sequence). The CDR3 runs to 13 residues. V was clipped by 6 bases and J by 8 bases; unmatched bases: 9.

This chain uses TRBV7-8 with TRBJ1-1, with D hard to call. From germline, CDR1 is SGHVS and CDR2 FQNEAQ. The CDR3 covers 15 residues. Trimming left V 5 bases short and J 5 bases short, with 18 bases between. CDR3 protein: CASSPGAPSRTEAFF. The CDR3 DNA reads as TGTGCCAGCAGCCCCGGTGCCCCGTCGAGGACTGAAGCTTTCTTT.

This rearrangement joins TRBV18 to TRBJ2-7; a weak D match, TRBD2 (5 bases). Trimming took off 4 bases at V and 2 bases at J, with 15 bases between the two ends. The CDR3 contains 15 residues. Germline loops: CDR1 KGHSH, CDR2 LQKENI. The CDR3 nucleotides read TGTGCCAGCTCACTATCCCGGGGTACCACCTACGAGCAGTACTTC. Translating it yields CASSLSRGTTYEQYF.

The chain couples TRBV18 to TRBJ2-3, with unresolved D. With 2 bases removed from V and 3 bases from J, the gap between germline ends came to 6 bases. CDR3 length: 13 amino acids. Germline CDR1 KGHSH, CDR2 LQKENI. CDR3 bases: TGTGCCAGCTCACCAAGCATAACAGATACGCAGTATTTT. Translated, it gives CASSPSITDTQYF.

This chain connects TRBV28 to TRBJ1-2, with 9 bases fitting TRBD1. Losses at the gene ends were 6 bases for V and 5 bases for J; bases not matched to a gene: 10. In germline, CDR1 is MDHEN, CDR2 SYDVKM. The CDR3 runs 15 residues. CDR3 coding DNA: TGTGCCAGCAGATTCGGGACAGGGACGGGATATGGCTACACCTTC. Translated, it gives CASRFGTGTGYGYTF.

The V call is TRBV5-6, the J call TRBJ1-3; the D is unclear. V lost 1 base to trimming and J lost 0 bases, with 8 bases between them. The CDR3 has 15 amino acids. The V gene's germline CDR1 is SGHDT and CDR2 YYEEEE. In nucleotides, the CDR3 is TGTGCCAGCAGCTTGAGTCCGAGCTCTGGAAACACCATATATTTT. Translated, it gives CASSLSPSSGNTIYF.

This chain joins TRBV11-2 and TRBJ1-1; 10 nucleotides line up with TRBD1. The trim removed 5 bases at V and 9 bases at J, leaving 9 bases unmatched. Germline V gene lookup returns CDR1 SGHAT and CDR2 FQNNGV. The CDR3 totals 14 residues. CDR3 DNA: TGTGCCAGCAGCCAGGGACAGGGGCAGAGAAAAGCTTTCTTT. Encoded protein: CASSQGQGQRKAFF.

V gene TRBV19 combines with J gene TRBJ1-5; 10 positions match TRBD1. V was pared by 5 bases and J by 4 bases, with 11 bases of the junction left unmatched. CDR1 and CDR2 (germline): LNHDA, SQIVND (reference sequence). CDR3 length equals 17 residues. CDR3 nucleotide sequence: TGTGCCAGTAGTCTCTCACAGGGGGGACAGGGGAATCAGCCCCAGCATTTT. This sequence encodes CASSLSQGGQGNQPQHF.

This clone came up a few times. V is TRBV6-5 and J is TRBJ1-6; 8 bases line up with TRBD1. The germline V gene encodes CDR1 MNHEY and CDR2 SVGAGI. Trimming at V came to 4 bases and at J to 4 bases, leaving 3 bases not matched to a gene. The CDR3 is made up of 15 amino acids. Written as DNA, the CDR3 is TGTGCCAGCAGTTCCCAGGGGGCTTATAATTCACCCCTCCACTTT. This translates into CASSSQGAYNSPLHF.

Worth noting for this clone: An end of the junction does not agree with germline; a read error may underlie this. This sequence joins TRBV2 and TRBJ2-1; D is perhaps TRBD2 (6 bases). CDR3 length equals 15 residues. From germline, CDR1 is SNHLY and CDR2 FYNNEI. As DNA, the CDR3 is TGTGCCAGCAGAAGGGGACTGGGGTCCTCCAATGAGCAGTTCTTC. Amino acids: CASRRGLGSSNEQFF. The entire variable domain, with the rest obtained from reference TRBV2 and TRBJ2-1, is as follows: EPEVTQTPSHQVTQMGQEVILRCVPISNHLYFYWYRQILGQKVEFLVSFYNNEISEKSEIFDDQFSVERPDGSNFTLKIRSTKLEDSAMYFCASRRGLGSSNEQFFGPGTRLTVL.

The V call is TRBV7-8, the J call TRBJ1-2, with D perhaps TRBD1 (6 bases). This CDR3 spans 16 amino acids. V was trimmed by 5 bases and J by 8 bases, leaving 24 bases between them. Germline CDR1 SGHVS, CDR2 FQNEAQ. The CDR3 region is CASSARQAGGSSGYTF. The CDR3 nucleotides read TGTGCCAGCAGCGCCCGACAGGCGGGTGGGTCTTCGGGCTACACCTTC.

The V gene is TRBV27, the J gene TRBJ2-2; maybe TRBD2 (5 bases). CDR1 and CDR2 (germline): MNHEY, SMNVEV (reference sequence). V lost 9 bases and J lost 2, with 19 bases in between. CDR3 length: 16 residues. The CDR3 loop is CASHRGQRLNTGELFF. The CDR3 nucleotides are TGTGCCAGTCACCGCGGGCAGAGACTAAACACCGGGGAGCTGTTTTTT.